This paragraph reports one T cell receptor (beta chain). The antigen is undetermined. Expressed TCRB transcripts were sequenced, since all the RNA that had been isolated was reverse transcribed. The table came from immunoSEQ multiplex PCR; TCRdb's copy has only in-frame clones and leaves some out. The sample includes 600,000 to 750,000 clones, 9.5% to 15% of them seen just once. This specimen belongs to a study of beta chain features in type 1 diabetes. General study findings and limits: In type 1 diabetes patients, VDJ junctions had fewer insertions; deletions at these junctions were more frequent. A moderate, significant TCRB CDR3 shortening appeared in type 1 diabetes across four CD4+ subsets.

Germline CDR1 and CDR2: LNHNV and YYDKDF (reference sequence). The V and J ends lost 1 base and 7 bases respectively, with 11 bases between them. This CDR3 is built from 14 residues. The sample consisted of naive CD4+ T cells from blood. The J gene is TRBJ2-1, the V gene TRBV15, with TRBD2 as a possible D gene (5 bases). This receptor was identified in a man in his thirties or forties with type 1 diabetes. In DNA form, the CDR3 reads TGTGCCACCAGCAGAGTCAACGGGGATAATGAGCAGTTCTTC. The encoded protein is CATSRVNGDNEQFF.